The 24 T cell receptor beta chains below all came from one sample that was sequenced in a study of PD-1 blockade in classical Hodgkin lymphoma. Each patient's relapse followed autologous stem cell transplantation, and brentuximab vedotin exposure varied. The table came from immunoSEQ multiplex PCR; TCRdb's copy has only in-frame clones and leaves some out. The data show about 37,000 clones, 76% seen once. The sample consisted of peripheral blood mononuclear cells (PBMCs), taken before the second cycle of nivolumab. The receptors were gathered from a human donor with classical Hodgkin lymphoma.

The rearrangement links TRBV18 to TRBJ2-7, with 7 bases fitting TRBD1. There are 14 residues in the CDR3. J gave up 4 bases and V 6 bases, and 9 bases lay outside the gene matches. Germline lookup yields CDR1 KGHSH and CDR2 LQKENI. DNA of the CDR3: TGTGCCAGCTCTTGGGACAGTGGGGGTTACGAGCAGTACTTC. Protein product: CASSWDSGGYEQYF.

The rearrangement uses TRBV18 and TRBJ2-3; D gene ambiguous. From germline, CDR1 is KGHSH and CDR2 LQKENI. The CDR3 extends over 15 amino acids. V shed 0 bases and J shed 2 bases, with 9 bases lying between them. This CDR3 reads CASSPPLDSTDTQYF. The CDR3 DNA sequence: TGTGCCAGCTCACCACCGCTAGACTCCACAGATACGCAGTATTTT.

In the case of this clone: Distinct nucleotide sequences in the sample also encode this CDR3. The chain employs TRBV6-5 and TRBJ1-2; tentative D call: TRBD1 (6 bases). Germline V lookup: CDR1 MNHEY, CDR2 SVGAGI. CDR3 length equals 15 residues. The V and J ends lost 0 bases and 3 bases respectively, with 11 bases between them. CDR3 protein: CASSYSTGGDYGYTF. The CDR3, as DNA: TGTGCCAGCAGTTACTCGACAGGAGGGGACTATGGCTACACCTTC.

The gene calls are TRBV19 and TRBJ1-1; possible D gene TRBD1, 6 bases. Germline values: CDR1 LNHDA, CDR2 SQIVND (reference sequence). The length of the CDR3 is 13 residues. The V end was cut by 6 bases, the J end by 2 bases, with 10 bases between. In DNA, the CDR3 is TGTGCCAGTAGGGAACAGGGAAACACTGAAGCTTTCTTT. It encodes CASREQGNTEAFF. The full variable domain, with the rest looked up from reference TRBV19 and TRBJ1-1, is DGGITQSPKYLFRKEGQNVTLSCEQNLNHDAMYWYRQDPGQGLRLIYYSQIVNDFQKGDIAEGYSVSREKKESFPLTVTSAQKNPTAFYLCASREQGNTEAFFGQGTRLTVV.

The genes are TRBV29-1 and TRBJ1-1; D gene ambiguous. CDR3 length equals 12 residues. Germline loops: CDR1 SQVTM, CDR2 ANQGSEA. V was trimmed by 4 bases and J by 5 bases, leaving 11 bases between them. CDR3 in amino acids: CSVVVPATEAFF. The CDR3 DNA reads TGCAGCGTTGTGGTCCCAGCAACTGAAGCTTTCTTT.

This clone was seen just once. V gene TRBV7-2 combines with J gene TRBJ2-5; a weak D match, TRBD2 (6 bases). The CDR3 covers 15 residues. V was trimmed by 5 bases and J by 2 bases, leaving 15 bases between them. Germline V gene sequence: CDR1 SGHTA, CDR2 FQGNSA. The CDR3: CASSQLGGKQETQYF. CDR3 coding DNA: TGTGCCAGCAGCCAGCTCGGGGGTAAACAAGAGACCCAGTACTTC. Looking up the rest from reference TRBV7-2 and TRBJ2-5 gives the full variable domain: GAGVSQSPSNKVTEKGKDVELRCDPISGHTALYWYRQSLGQGLEFLIYFQGNSAPDKSGLPSDRFSAERTGGSVSTLTIQRTQQEDSAVYLCASSQLGGKQETQYFGPGTRLLVL.

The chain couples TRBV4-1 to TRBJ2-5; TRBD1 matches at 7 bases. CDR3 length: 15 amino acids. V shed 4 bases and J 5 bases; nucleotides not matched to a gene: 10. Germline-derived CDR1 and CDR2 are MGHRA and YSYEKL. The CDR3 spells CASSRGTERGETQYF. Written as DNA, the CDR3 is TGCGCCAGCAGCCGAGGGACAGAGAGGGGGGAGACCCAGTACTTC.

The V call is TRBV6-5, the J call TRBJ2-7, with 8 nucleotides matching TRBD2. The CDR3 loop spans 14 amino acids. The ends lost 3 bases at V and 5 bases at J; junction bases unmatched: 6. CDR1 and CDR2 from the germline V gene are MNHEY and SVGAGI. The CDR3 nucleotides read TGTGCCAGCAGTTATACGGGGGGGCACCACGAGCAGTACTTC. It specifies CASSYTGGHHEQYF.

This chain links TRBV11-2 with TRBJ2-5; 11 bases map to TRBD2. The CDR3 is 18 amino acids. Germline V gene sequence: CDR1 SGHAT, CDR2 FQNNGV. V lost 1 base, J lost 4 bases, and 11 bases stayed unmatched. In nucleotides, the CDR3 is TGTGCCAGCAGCTTAGGACTAGCGGGGACCCTTGGTGCAGAGACCCAGTACTTC. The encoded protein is CASSLGLAGTLGAETQYF.

The CDR3 sequence is CASSLLQDTEAFF. The CDR3 bases are TGTGCCAGCAGCCTCCTACAAGACACTGAAGCTTTCTTT. The chain has TRBV7-2 and TRBJ1-1, with no clear D. Trimming pared 5 bases from V and 3 bases from J, leaving 10 bases between. Germline lookup yields CDR1 SGHTA and CDR2 FQGNSA. The CDR3 is 13 residues long.

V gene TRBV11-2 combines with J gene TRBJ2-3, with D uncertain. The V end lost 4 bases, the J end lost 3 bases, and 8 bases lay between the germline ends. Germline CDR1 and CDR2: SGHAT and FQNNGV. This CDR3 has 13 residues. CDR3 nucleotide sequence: TGTGCCAGCAGCTCACTGAGGACAGATACGCAGTATTTT. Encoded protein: CASSSLRTDTQYF.

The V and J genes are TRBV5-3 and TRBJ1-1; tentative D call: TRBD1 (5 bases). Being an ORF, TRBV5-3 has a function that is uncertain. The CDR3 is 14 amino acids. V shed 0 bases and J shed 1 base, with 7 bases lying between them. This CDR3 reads CARSLAGPNTEAFF. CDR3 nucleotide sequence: TGTGCCAGAAGCTTGGCAGGGCCGAACACTGAAGCTTTCTTT.

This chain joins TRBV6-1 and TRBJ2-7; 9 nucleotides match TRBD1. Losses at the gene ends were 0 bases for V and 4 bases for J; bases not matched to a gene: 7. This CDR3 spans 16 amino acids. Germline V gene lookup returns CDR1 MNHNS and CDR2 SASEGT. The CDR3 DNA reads TGTGCCAGCAGTGAAGCGCGGGGACAGGGAGGATACGAGCAGTACTTC. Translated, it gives CASSEARGQGGYEQYF.

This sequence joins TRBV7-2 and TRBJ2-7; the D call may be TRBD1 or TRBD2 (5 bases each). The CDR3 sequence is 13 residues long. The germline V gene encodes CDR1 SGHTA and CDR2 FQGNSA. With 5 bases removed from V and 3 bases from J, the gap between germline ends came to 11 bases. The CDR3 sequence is CASSPGTIYEQYF. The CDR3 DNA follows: TGTGCCAGCAGCCCGGGGACCATCTACGAGCAGTACTTC.

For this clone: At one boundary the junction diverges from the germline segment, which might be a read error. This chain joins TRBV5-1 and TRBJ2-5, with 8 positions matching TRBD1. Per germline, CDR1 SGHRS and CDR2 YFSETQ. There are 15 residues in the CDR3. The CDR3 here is CASSLGGQGQEAQYF. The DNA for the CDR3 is TGCGCCAGCAGCTTGGGAGGACAGGGACAAGAGGCCCAGTACTTC.

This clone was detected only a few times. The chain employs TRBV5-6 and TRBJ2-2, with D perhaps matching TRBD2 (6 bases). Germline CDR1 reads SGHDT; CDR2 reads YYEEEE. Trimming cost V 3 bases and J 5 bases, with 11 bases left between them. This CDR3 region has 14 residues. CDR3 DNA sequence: TGTGCCAGCAGCTCCGCTCGGGGGACCGGGGAGCTGTTTTTT. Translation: CASSSARGTGELFF.

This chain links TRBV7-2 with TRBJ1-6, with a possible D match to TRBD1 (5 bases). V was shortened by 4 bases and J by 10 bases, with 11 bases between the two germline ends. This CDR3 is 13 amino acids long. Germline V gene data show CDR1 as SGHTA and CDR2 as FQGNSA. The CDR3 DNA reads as TGTGCCAGCAGCTCCGGGACCGAATCACCCCTCCACTTT. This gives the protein CASSSGTESPLHF.

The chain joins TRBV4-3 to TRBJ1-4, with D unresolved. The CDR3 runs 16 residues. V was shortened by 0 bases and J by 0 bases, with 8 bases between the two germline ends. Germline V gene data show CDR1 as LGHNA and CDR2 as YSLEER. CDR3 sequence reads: CASSQDTASTNEKLFF. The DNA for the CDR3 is TGCGCCAGCAGCCAAGATACCGCATCAACTAATGAAAAACTGTTTTTT.

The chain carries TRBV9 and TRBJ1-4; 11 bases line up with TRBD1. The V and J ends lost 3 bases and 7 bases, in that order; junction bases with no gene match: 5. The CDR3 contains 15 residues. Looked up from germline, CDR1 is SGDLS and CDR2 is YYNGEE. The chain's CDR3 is CASSASGTGGEKLFF. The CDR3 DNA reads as TGTGCCAGCAGCGCCTCCGGGACAGGGGGTGAAAAACTGTTTTTT.

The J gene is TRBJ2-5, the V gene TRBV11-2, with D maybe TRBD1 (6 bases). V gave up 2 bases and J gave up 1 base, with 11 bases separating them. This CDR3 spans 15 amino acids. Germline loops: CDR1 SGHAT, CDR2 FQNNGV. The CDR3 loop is CASSLFQGLQETQYF. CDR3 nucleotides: TGTGCCAGCAGCTTATTCCAGGGGCTCCAAGAGACCCAGTACTTC.

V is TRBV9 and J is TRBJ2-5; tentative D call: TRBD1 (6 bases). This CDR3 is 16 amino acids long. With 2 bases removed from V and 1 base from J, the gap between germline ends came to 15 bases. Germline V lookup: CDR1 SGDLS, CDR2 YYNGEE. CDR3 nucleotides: TGTGCCAGCAGCGTGGGCCCCCAGGGGTCCCAAGAGACCCAGTACTTC. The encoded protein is CASSVGPQGSQETQYF.

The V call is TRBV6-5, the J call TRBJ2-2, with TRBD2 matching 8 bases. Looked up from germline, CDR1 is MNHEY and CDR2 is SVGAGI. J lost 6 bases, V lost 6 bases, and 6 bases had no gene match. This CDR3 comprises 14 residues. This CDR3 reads CASRPRGGPGELFF. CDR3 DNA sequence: TGTGCCAGCAGGCCCCGGGGGGGACCCGGGGAGCTGTTTTTT.

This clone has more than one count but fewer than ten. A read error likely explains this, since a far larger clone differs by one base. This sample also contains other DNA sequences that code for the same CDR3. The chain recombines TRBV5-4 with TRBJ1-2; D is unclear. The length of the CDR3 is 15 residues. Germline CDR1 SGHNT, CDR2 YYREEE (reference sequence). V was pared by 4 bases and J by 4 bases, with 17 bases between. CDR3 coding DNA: TGTGCCAGCAGCCAAGGGTATGGGCACCCCTATGGCTACACCTTC. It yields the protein CASSQGYGHPYGYTF. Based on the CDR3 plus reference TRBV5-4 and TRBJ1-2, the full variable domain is ETGVTQSPTHLIKTRGQQVTLRCSSQSGHNTVSWYQQALGQGPQFIFQYYREEENGRGNFPPRFSGLQFPNYSSELNVNALELDDSALYLCASSQGYGHPYGYTFGSGTRLTVV.

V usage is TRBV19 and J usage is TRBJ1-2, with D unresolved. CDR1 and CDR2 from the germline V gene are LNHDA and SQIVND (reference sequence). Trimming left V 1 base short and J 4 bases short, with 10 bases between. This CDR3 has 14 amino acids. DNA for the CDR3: TGTGCCAGTAGTATAGTTCCCGGAGGCTATGGCTACACCTTC. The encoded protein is CASSIVPGGYGYTF.